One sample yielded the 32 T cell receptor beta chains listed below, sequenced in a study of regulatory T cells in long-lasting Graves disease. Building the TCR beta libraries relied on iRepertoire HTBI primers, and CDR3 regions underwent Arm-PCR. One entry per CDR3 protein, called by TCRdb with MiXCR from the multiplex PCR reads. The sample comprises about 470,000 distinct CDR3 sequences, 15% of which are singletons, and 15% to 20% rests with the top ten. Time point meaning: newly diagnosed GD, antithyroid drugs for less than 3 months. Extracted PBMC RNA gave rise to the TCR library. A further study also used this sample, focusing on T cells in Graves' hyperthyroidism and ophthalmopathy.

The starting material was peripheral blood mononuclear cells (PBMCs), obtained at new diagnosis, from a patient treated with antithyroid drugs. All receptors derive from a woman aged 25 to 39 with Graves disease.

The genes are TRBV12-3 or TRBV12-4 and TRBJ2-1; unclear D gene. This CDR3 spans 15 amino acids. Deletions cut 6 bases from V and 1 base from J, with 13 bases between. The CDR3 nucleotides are TGTGCCAGCAGCGTCAGTATTGGGTCCTACAATGAGCAGTTCTTC. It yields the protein CASSVSIGSYNEQFF.

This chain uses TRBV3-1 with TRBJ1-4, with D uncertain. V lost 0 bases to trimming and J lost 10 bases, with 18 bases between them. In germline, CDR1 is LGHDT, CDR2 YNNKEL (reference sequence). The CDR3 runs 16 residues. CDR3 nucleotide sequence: TGTGCCAGCAGCCAAGATAAGGGAGAAGGGTTCGGAAAACTGTTTTTT. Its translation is CASSQDKGEGFGKLFF.

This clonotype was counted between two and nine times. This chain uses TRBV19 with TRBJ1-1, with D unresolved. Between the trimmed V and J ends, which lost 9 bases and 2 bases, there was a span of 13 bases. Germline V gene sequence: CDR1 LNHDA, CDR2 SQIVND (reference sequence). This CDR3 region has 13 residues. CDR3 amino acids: CASLDRGNTEAFF. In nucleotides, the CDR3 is TGTGCCAGCTTAGACCGGGGAAACACTGAAGCTTTCTTT.

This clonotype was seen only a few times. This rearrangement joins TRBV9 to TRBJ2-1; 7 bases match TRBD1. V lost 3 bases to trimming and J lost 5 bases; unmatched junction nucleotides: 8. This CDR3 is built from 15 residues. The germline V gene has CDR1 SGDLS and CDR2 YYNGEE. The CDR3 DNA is TGTGCCAGCAGCGAAGCCTACAGGGGAGACAATGAGCAGTTCTTC. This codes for CASSEAYRGDNEQFF.

CDR3 residues: CASSLNPQSVSGNTIYF. CDR3 sequence (DNA): TGTGCCAGCTCACTGAACCCCCAGTCCGTCTCTGGAAACACCATATATTTT. The genes are TRBV18 and TRBJ1-3; no clear D. V lost 4 bases and J lost 0, with 16 bases in between. Germline V gene sequence: CDR1 KGHSH, CDR2 LQKENI. The length of the CDR3 is 17 residues.

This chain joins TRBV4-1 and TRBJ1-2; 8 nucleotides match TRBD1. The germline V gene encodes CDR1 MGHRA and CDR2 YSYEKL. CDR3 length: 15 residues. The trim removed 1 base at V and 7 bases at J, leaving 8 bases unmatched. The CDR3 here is CASSQGTGSRRGYTF. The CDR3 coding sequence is TGCGCCAGCAGCCAAGGGACAGGGTCTAGACGTGGCTACACCTTC.

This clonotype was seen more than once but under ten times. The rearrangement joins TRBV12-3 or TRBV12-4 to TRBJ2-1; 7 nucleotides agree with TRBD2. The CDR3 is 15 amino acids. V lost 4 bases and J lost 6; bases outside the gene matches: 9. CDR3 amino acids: CASSSLARPVNEQFF. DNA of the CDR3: TGTGCCAGCAGTTCACTAGCGAGACCCGTCAATGAGCAGTTCTTC.

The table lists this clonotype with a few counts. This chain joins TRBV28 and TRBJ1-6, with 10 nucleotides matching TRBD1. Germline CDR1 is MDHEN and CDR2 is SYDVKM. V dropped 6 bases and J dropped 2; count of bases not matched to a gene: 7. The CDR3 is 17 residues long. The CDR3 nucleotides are TGTGCCAGCAGCCACCGACAGGGGGCCGCCTATAATTCACCCCTCCACTTT. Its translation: CASSHRQGAAYNSPLHF.

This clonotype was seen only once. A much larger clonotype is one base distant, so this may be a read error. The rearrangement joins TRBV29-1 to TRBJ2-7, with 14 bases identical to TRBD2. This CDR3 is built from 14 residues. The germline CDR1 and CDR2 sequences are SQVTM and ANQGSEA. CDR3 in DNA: TGCAGCGTAGGGGGGACTAGCGGGAGCTACGGGCAGTACTTC. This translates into CSVGGTSGSYGQYF.

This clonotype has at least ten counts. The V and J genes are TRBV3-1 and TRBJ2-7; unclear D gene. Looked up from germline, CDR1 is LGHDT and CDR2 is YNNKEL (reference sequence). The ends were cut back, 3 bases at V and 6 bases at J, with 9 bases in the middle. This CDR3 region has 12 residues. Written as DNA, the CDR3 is TGTGCCAGCAGCCAGGTAGCAACCGAGCAGTACTTC. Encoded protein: CASSQVATEQYF.

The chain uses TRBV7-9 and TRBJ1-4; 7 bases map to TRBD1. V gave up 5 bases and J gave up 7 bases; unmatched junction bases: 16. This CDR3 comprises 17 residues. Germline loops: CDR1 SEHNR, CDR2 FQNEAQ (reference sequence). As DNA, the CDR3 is TGTGCCAGCAGCCTAGGGACAGAGGAGTCGGAGGCTGAAAAACTGTTTTTT. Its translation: CASSLGTEESEAEKLFF. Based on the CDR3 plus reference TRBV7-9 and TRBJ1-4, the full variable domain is DTGVSQNPRHKITKRGQNVTFRCDPISEHNRLYWYRQTLGQGPEFLTYFQNEAQLEKSRLLSDRFSAERPKGSFSTLEIQRTEQGDSAMYLCASSLGTEESEAEKLFFGSGTQLSVL.

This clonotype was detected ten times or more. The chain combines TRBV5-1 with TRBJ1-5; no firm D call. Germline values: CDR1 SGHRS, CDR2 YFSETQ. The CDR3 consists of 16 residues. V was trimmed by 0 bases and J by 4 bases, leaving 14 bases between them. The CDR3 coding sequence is TGCGCCAGCAGCTTGGATGGGCGCGGAGGGAATCAGCCCCAGCATTTT. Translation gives CASSLDGRGGNQPQHF. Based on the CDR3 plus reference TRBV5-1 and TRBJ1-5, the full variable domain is KAGVTQTPRYLIKTRGQQVTLSCSPISGHRSVSWYQQTPGQGLQFLFEYFSETQRNKGNFPGRFSGRQFSNSRSEMNVSTLELGDSALYLCASSLDGRGGNQPQHFGDGTRLSIL.

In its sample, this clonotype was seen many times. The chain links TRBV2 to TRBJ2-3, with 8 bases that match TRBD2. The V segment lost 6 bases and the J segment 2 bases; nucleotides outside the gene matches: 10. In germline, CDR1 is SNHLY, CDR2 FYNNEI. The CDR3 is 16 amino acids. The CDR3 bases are TGTGCCAGCAGCCCGCTACTAGCGGAGATCACAGATACGCAGTATTTT. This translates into CASSPLLAEITDTQYF. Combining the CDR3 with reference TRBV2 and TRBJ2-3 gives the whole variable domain EPEVTQTPSHQVTQMGQEVILRCVPISNHLYFYWYRQILGQKVEFLVSFYNNEISEKSEIFDDQFSVERPDGSNFTLKIRSTKLEDSAMYFCASSPLLAEITDTQYFGPGTRLTVL.

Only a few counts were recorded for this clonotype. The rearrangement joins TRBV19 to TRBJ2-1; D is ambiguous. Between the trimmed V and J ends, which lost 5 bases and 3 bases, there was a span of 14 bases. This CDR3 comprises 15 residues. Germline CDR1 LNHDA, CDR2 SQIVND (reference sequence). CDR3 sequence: CASSPGWQIYNEQFF. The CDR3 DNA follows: TGTGCCAGTAGTCCCGGGTGGCAGATCTACAATGAGCAGTTCTTC.

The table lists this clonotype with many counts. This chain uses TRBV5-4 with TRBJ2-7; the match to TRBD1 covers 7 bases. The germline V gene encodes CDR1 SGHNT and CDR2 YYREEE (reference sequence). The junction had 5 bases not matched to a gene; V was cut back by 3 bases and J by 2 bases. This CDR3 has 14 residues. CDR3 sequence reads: CASSSGTVPYEQYF. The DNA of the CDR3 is TGTGCCAGCAGCTCCGGGACAGTACCCTACGAGCAGTACTTC. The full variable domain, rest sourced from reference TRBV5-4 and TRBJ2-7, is ETGVTQSPTHLIKTRGQQVTLRCSSQSGHNTVSWYQQALGQGPQFIFQYYREEENGRGNFPPRFSGLQFPNYSSELNVNALELDDSALYLCASSSGTVPYEQYFGPGTRLTVT.

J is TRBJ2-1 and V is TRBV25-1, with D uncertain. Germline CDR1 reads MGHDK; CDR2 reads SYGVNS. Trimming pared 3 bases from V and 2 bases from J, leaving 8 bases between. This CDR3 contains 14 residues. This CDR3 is CASSDPEPYNEQFF. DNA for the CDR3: TGTGCCAGCAGTGATCCCGAGCCCTACAATGAGCAGTTCTTC.

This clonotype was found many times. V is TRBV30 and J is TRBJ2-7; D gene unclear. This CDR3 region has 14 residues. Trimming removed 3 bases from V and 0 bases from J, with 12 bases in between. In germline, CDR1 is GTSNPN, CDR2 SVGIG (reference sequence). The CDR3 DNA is TGTGCCTGGAGCGTCGGAGCCGGCTCCTACGAGCAGTACTTC. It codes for CAWSVGAGSYEQYF.

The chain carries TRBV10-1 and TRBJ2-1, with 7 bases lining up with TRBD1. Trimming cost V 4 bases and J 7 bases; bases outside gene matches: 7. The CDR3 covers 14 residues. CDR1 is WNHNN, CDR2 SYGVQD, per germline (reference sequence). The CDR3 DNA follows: TGCGCCAGCAGTGCGCCAGGGGGTTGGAATGAGCAGTTCTTC. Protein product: CASSAPGGWNEQFF.

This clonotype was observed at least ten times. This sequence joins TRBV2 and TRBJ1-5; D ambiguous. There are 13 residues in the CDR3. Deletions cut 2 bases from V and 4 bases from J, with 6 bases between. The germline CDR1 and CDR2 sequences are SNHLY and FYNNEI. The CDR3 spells CASSETVNQPQHF. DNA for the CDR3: TGTGCCAGCAGTGAAACGGTGAATCAGCCCCAGCATTTT. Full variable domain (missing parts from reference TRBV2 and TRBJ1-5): EPEVTQTPSHQVTQMGQEVILRCVPISNHLYFYWYRQILGQKVEFLVSFYNNEISEKSEIFDDQFSVERPDGSNFTLKIRSTKLEDSAMYFCASSETVNQPQHFGDGTRLSIL.

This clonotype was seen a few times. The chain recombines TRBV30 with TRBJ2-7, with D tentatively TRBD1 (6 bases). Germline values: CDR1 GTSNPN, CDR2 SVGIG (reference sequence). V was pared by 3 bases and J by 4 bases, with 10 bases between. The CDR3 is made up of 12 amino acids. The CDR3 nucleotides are TGTGCCTGGAGCTCAGGGGAGTACGAGCAGTACTTC. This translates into CAWSSGEYEQYF.

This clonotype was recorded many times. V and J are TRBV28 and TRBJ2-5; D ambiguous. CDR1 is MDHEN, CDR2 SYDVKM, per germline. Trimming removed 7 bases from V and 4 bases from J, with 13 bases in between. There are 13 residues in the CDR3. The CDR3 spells CASTLGSVETQYF. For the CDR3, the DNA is TGTGCCAGCACGTTGGGGTCAGTAGAGACCCAGTACTTC.

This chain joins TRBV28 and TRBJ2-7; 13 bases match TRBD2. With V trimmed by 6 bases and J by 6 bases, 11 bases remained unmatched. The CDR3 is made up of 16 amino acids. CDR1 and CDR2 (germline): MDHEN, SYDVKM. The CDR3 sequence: CASRPLGLAGEGEQYF. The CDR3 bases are TGTGCCAGCAGACCACTCGGACTAGCGGGAGAAGGCGAGCAGTACTTC.

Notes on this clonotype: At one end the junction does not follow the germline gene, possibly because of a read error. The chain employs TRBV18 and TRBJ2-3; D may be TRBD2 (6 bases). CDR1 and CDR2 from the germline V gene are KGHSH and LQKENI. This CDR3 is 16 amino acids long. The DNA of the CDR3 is TGTGCCAGCCCACCACCTAGTCAGGAGGGGTCAGATACGCAGTATTTT. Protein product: CASPPPSQEGSDTQYF.

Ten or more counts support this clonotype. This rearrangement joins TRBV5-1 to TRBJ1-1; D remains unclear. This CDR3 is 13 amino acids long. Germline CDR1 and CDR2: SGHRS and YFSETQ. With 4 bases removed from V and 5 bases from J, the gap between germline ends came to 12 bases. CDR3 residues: CASSTPRLTEAFF. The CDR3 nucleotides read TGCGCCAGCAGCACGCCCAGGTTAACTGAAGCTTTCTTT.

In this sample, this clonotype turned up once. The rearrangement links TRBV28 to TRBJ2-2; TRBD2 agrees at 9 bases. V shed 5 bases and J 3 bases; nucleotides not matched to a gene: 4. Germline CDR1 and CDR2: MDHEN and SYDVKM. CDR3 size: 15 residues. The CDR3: CASSIIAGDTGELFF. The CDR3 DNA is TGTGCCAGCAGTATTATAGCGGGAGACACCGGGGAGCTGTTTTTT. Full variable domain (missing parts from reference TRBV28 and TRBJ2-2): DVKVTQSSRYLVKRTGEKVFLECVQDMDHENMFWYRQDPGLGLRLIYFSYDVKMKEKGDIPEGYSVSREKKERFSLILESASTNQTSMYLCASSIIAGDTGELFFGEGSRLTVL.

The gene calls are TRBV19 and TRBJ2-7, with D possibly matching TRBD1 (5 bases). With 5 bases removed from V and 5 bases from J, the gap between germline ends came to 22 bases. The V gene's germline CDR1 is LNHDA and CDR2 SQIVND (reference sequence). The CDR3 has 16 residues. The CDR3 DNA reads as TGTGCCAGTAGTTTTACTGGGGCCCGAGGAGCCCACGAGCAGTACTTC. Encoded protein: CASSFTGARGAHEQYF.

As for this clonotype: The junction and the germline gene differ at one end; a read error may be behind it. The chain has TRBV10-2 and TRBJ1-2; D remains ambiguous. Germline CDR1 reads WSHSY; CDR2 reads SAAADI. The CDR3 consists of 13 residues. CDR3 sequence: CASSKSGMSGYTF. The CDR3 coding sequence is TGCGCCAGCAGTAAGTCAGGAATGAGTGGCTACACCTTC.

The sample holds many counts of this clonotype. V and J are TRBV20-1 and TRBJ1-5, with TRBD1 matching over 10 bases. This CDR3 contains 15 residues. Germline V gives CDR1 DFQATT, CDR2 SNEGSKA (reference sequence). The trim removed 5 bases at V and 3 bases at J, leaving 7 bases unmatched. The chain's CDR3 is CSASPGTGANQPQHF. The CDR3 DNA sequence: TGCAGTGCTTCCCCGGGGACAGGGGCCAATCAGCCCCAGCATTTT.

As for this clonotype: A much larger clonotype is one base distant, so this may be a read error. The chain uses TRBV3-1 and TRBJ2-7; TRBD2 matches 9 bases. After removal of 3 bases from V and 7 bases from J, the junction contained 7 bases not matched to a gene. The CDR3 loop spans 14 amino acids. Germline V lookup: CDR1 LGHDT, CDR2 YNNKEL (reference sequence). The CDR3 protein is CASSQREGPNEQYF. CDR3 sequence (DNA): TGTGCCAGCAGCCAGCGGGAGGGCCCCAATGAGCAGTACTTC.

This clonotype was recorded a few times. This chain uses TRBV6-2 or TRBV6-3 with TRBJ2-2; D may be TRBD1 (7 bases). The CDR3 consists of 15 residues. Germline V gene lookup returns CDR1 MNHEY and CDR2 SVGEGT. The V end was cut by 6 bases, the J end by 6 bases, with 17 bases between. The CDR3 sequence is CASSSGGGVAGELFF. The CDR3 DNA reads TGTGCCAGCAGCTCAGGAGGGGGCGTGGCCGGGGAGCTGTTTTTT.

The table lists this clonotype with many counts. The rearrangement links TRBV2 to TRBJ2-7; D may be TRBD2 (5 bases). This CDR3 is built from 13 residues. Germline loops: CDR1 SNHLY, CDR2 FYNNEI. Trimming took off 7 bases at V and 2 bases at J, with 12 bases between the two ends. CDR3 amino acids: CASTYGLAYEQYF. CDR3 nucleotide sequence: TGTGCCAGCACCTACGGACTGGCCTACGAGCAGTACTTC.

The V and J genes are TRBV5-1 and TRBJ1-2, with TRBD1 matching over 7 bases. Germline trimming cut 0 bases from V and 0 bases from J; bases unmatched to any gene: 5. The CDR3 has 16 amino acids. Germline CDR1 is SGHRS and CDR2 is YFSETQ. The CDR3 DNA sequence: TGCGCCAGCAGCTTGGCCGCAGGGGGAGCTAACTATGGCTACACCTTC. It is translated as CASSLAAGGANYGYTF. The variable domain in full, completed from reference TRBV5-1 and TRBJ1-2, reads KAGVTQTPRYLIKTRGQQVTLSCSPISGHRSVSWYQQTPGQGLQFLFEYFSETQRNKGNFPGRFSGRQFSNSRSEMNVSTLELGDSALYLCASSLAAGGANYGYTFGSGTRLTVV.